The 9 T cell receptor beta chains below all came from one sample that was sequenced in a study of shared clonotypes between healthy human individuals. Libraries were prepared by immunoSEQ multiplex PCR; TCRdb keeps only in-frame clonotypes and omits some of them. The sample consists of some 2,000,000 clones, around 95% of them appearing once. Specimen: naive CD4+ T cells sorted from blood. As to subset: CD45RA+ positively selected. The receptors were sampled from a man aged 18 to 29 in good health.

The chain recombines TRBV4-1 with TRBJ2-1; 8 bases line up with TRBD2. This CDR3 spans 17 amino acids. CDR1 and CDR2 from the germline V gene are MGHRA and YSYEKL. Losses at the gene ends were 1 base for V and 8 bases for J; bases not matched to a gene: 13. CDR3 sequence reads: CASSQGNSGTVFDEQFF. The CDR3 DNA follows: TGCGCCAGCAGCCAAGGTAATAGCGGGACTGTGTTCGATGAGCAGTTCTTC.

V usage is TRBV7-9 and J usage is TRBJ2-6, with a tentative D call TRBD2 (6 bases). Germline V gene data show CDR1 as SEHNR and CDR2 as FQNEAQ (reference sequence). There are 18 residues in the CDR3. V was trimmed by 2 bases and J by 0 bases, leaving 14 bases between them. CDR3 in DNA: TGTGCCAGCAGCTTAAGGCGGGATCTTAGCTCTGGGGCCAACGTCCTGACTTTC. It encodes CASSLRRDLSSGANVLTF.

Comments on this clone: Other DNA sequences in the sample encode the same CDR3. The genes are TRBV5-1 and TRBJ2-1, with D possibly being TRBD2 (6 bases). CDR3 size: 13 residues. V shed 0 bases and J shed 7 bases, with 8 bases lying between them. Looked up from germline, CDR1 is SGHRS and CDR2 is YFSETQ. CDR3 coding DNA: TGCGCCAGCAGCTTGGTACTAGCAAATGAGCAGTTCTTC. The encoded protein is CASSLVLANEQFF.

This chain links TRBV10-3 with TRBJ1-6, with D possibly matching TRBD1 (5 bases). Germline V CDR1 and CDR2: ENHRY, SYGVKD. V gave up 1 base and J gave up 8 bases, with 12 bases separating them. The CDR3 contains 15 residues. CDR3 in amino acids: CAISEWAWGDSPLHF. The DNA of the CDR3 is TGTGCCATCAGTGAGTGGGCCTGGGGGGATTCACCCCTCCACTTT.

Details on this clone: This sample includes further DNA sequences coding for the same CDR3. The chain joins TRBV4-1 to TRBJ1-6; no clear D gene. V dropped 2 bases and J dropped 4 bases, with 9 bases sitting between them. The CDR3 is 15 residues long. From germline, CDR1 is MGHRA and CDR2 YSYEKL. CDR3 amino acids: CASSQLQGYNSPLHF. CDR3 bases: TGCGCCAGCAGCCAACTCCAAGGATATAATTCACCCCTCCACTTT.

The sample holds one count of this clone. The chain uses TRBV10-3 and TRBJ1-1, with 9 bases identical to TRBD1. The germline V gene has CDR1 ENHRY and CDR2 SYGVKD. CDR3 size: 15 residues. The junction had 7 bases not matched to a gene; V was cut back by 4 bases and J by 4 bases. The CDR3 DNA follows: TGTGCCATCAGTGTGGGACAGGGAGGTAGCACTGAAGCTTTCTTT. Translation gives CAISVGQGGSTEAFF.

Points on this clone: At the DNA level, this CDR3 is encoded by other sequences in the same sample as well. The rearrangement joins TRBV7-2 to TRBJ2-7; D is undetermined. The CDR3 runs 15 residues. Per the germline V gene, CDR1 is SGHTA and CDR2 is FQGNSA. The ends were cut back, 1 base at V and 0 bases at J, with 10 bases in the middle. The CDR3 loop is CASSLDRTVSYEQYF. The CDR3 DNA is TGTGCCAGCAGCTTAGATCGGACGGTCTCCTACGAGCAGTACTTC. Filled out from reference TRBV7-2 and TRBJ2-7, the complete variable domain reads GAGVSQSPSNKVTEKGKDVELRCDPISGHTALYWYRQSLGQGLEFLIYFQGNSAPDKSGLPSDRFSAERTGGSVSTLTIQRTQQEDSAVYLCASSLDRTVSYEQYFGPGTRLTVT.

This clone has only a few counts. The gene calls are TRBV2 and TRBJ1-3; D remains ambiguous. Germline CDR1 and CDR2: SNHLY and FYNNEI. The V end was cut by 3 bases, the J end by 0 bases, with 6 bases between. The CDR3 covers 14 residues. The CDR3 DNA follows: TGTGCCAGCAGTGAGACGGTCTCTGGAAACACCATATATTTT. This sequence encodes CASSETVSGNTIYF.

The chain combines TRBV23-1 with TRBJ1-4, with no clear D. TRBV23-1 is designated an ORF whose function remains uncertain. The CDR3 sequence is 12 residues long. The CDR3: CAPKVSPGRLFF. Here the CDR3 DNA reads TGCGCACCAAAAGTATCCCCGGGTAGGCTGTTTTTT.